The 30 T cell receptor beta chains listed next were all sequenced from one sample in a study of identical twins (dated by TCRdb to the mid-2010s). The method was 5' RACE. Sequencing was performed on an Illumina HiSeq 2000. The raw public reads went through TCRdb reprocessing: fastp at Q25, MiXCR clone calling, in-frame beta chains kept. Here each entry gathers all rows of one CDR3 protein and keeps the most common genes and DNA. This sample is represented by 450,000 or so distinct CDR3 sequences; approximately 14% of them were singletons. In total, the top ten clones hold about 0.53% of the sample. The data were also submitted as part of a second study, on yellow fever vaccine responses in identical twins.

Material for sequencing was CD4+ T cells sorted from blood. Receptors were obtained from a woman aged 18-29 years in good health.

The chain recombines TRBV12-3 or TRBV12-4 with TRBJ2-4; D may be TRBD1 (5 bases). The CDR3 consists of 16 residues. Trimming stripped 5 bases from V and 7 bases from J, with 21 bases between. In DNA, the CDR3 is TGTGCCAGCAGTGCGGACACGCAAATTTTACCGAACATTCAGTACTTC. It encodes CASSADTQILPNIQYF.

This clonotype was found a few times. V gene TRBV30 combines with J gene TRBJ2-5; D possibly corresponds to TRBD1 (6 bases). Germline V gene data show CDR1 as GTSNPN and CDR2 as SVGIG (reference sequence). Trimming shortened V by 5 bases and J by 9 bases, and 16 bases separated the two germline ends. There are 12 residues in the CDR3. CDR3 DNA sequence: TGTGCCTGGGGGACCCTCACAGGGCCCCAGTACTTC. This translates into CAWGTLTGPQYF. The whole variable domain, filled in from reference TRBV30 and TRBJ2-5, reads SQTIHQWPATLVQPVGSPLSLECTVEGTSNPNLYWYRQAAGRGLQLLFYSVGIGQISSEVPQNLSASRPQDRQFILSSKKLLLSDSGFYLCAWGTLTGPQYFGPGTRLLVL.

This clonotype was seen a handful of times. CDR3 loop: CASSVVSGANTGELFF. For the CDR3, the DNA is TGTGCCAGCAGCGTAGTTAGCGGGGCGAACACCGGGGAGCTGTTTTTT. J is TRBJ2-2 and V is TRBV9, with 8 bases aligning to TRBD2. Germline values: CDR1 SGDLS, CDR2 YYNGEE. The CDR3 is 16 residues long. Unmatched junction bases numbered 1, after V lost 0 bases and J lost 0 bases.

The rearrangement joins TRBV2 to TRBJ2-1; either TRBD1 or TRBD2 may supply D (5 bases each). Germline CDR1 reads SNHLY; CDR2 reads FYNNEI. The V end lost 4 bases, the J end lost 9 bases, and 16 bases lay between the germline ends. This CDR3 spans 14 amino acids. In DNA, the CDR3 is TGTGCCAGCAGTGGAGCTAAGGGTGGGGGTGAGCAGTTCTTC. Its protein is CASSGAKGGGEQFF.

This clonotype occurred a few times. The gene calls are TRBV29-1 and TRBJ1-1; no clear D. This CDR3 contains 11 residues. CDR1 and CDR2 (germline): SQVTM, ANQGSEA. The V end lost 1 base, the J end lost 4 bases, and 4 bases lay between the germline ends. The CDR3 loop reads CSVEGGTEAFF. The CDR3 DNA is TGCAGCGTTGAAGGGGGCACTGAAGCTTTCTTT.

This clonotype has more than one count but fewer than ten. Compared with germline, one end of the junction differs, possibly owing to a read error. The CDR3 here is CASTLNGGGTDTQYF. CDR3 DNA: TGCGCCAGCACCTTGAACGGGGGGGGCACAGATACGCAGTATTTT. V is TRBV5-1 and J is TRBJ2-3; 8 positions agree with TRBD2. Germline V gene lookup returns CDR1 SGHRS and CDR2 YFSETQ. The CDR3 is 15 amino acids.

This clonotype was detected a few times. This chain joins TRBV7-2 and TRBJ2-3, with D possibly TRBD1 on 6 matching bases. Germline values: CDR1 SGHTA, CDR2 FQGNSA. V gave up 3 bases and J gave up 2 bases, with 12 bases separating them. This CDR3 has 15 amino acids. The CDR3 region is CASSFSWTATDTQYF. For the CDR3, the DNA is TGTGCCAGCAGCTTTAGTTGGACAGCCACAGATACGCAGTATTTT. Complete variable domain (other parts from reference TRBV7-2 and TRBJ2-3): GAGVSQSPSNKVTEKGKDVELRCDPISGHTALYWYRQSLGQGLEFLIYFQGNSAPDKSGLPSDRFSAERTGGSVSTLTIQRTQQEDSAVYLCASSFSWTATDTQYFGPGTRLTVL.

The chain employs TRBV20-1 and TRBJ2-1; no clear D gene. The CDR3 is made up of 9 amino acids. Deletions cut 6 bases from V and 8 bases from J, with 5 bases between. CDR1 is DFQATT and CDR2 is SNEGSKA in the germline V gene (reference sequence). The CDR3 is CSAQYEQFF. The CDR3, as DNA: TGCAGTGCGCAGTATGAGCAGTTCTTC.

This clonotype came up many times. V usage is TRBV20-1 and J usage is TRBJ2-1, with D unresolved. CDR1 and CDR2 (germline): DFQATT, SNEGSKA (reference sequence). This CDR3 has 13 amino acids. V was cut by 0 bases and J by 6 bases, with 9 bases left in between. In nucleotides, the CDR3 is TGCAGTGCTAGAGATGGAGCGATCAATGAGCAGTTCTTC. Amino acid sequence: CSARDGAINEQFF.

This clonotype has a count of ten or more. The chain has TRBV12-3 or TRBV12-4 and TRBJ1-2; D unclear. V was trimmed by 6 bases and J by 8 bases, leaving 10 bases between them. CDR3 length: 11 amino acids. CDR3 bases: TGTGCCAGCAGCCTTGGCTCCGGCTACACCTTC. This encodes CASSLGSGYTF.

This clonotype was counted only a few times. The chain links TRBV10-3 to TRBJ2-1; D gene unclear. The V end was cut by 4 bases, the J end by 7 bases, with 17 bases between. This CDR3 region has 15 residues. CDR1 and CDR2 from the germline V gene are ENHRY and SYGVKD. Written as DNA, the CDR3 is TGTGCCATCAGTGTTGCCGTGGGGATTGGGAATGAGCAGTTCTTC. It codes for CAISVAVGIGNEQFF.

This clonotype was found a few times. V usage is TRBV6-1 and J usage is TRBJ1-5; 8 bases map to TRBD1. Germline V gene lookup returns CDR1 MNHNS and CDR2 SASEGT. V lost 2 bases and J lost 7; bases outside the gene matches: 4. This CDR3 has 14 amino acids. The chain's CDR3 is CASSESGGEQPQHF. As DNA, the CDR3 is TGTGCCAGCAGTGAATCAGGGGGCGAACAGCCCCAGCATTTT.

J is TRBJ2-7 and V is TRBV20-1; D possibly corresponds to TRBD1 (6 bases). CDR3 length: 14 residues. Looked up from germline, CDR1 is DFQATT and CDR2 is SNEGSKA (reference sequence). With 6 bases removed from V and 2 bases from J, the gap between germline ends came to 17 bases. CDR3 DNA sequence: TGCAGTGCCGCACGCGGACAGTCCCCCTACGAGCAGTACTTC. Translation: CSAARGQSPYEQYF.

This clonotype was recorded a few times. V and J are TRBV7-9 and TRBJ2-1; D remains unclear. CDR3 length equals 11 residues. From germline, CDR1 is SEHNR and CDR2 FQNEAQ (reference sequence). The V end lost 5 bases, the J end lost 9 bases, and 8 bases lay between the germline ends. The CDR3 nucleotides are TGTGCCAGCAGCCCCACAATTGAGCAGTTCTTC. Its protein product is CASSPTIEQFF.

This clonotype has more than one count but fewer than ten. For the CDR3, the DNA is TGTGCCAGCAGCATGGGACTAGCGGGGATCAATGAGCAGTTCTTC. It is translated as CASSMGLAGINEQFF. This chain joins TRBV12-3 or TRBV12-4 and TRBJ2-1, with TRBD2 identical over 13 bases. The CDR3 sequence is 15 residues long. V trimming: 6 bases; J trimming: 6 bases; junction bases outside the gene matches: 5.

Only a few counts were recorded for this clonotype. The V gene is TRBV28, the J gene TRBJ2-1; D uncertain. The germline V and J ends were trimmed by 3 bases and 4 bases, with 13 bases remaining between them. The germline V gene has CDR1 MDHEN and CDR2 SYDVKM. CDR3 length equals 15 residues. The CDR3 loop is CASSFGRVAYNEQFF. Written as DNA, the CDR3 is TGTGCCAGCAGTTTTGGTCGGGTCGCGTACAATGAGCAGTTCTTC.

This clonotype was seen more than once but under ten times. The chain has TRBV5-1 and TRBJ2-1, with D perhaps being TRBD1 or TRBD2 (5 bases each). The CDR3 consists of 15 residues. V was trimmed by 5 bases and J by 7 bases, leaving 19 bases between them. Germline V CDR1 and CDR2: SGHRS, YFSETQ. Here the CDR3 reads CASSGGSSLANEQFF. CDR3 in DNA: TGCGCCAGCAGTGGGGGTTCTAGCCTGGCGAATGAGCAGTTCTTC.

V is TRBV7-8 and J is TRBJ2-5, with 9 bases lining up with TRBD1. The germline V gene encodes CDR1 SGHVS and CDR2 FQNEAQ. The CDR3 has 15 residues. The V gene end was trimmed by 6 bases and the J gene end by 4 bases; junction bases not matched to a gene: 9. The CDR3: CASSSTGGAGETQYF. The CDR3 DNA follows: TGTGCCAGCAGTTCCACAGGGGGCGCGGGAGAGACCCAGTACTTC. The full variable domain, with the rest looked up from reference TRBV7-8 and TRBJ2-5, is GAGVSQSPRYKVAKRGQDVALRCDPISGHVSLFWYQQALGQGPEFLTYFQNEAQLDKSGLPSDRFFAERPEGSVSTLKIQRTQQEDSAVYLCASSSTGGAGETQYFGPGTRLLVL.

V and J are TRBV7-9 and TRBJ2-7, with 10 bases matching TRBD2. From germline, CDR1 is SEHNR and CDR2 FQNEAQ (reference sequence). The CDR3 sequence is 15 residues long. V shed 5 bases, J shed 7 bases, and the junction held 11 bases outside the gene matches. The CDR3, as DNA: TGTGCCAGCAGCAACAACCAGGGACTAGCGTGGGAGCAGTACTTC. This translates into CASSNNQGLAWEQYF.

CDR3 sequence (DNA): TGCGCCAGCAGCCAAGCCTTCAAAGGGGGGCTTGAGACCCAGTACTTC. This gives the protein CASSQAFKGGLETQYF. This chain connects TRBV4-3 to TRBJ2-5; D possibly matches TRBD1 or TRBD2 (6 bases each). Trimming cost V 1 base and J 5 bases, with 17 bases left between them. CDR3 length equals 16 residues. In germline, CDR1 is LGHNA, CDR2 YSLEER.

CDR3 sequence: CASSTGQANTDTQYF. CDR3 DNA sequence: TGCGCCAGCAGCACAGGACAGGCCAACACAGATACGCAGTATTTT. V and J are TRBV5-1 and TRBJ2-3; TRBD1 matches at 7 bases. Germline trimming cut 4 bases from V and 2 bases from J; bases unmatched to any gene: 7. CDR1 and CDR2 from the germline V gene are SGHRS and YFSETQ. This CDR3 is built from 15 residues.

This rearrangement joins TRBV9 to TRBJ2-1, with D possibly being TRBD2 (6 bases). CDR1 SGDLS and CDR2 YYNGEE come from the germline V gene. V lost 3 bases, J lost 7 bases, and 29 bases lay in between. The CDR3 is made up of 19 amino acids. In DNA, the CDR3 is TGTGCCAGCAGCGCCCAACCTGGGGGGAATATAAAGCTTATTAATGAGCAGTTCTTC. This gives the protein CASSAQPGGNIKLINEQFF. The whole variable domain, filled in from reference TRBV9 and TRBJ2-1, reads DSGVTQTPKHLITATGQRVTLRCSPRSGDLSVYWYQQSLDQGLQFLIQYYNGEERAKGNILERFSAQQFPDLHSELNLSSLELGDSALYFCASSAQPGGNIKLINEQFFGPGTRLTVL.

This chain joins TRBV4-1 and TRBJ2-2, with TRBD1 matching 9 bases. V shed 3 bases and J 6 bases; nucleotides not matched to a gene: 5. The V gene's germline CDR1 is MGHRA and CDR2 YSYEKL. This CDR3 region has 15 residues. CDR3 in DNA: TGCGCCAGCAGCCAGTGGACAGGGGCGTCCGGGGAGCTGTTTTTT. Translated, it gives CASSQWTGASGELFF.

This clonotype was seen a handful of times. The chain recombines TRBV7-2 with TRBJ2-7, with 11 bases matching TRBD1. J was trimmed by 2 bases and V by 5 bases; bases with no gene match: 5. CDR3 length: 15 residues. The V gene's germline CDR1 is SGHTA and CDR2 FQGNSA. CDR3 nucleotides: TGTGCCAGCAGCCCAGGGACAGGGGGTGCCTACGAGCAGTACTTC. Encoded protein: CASSPGTGGAYEQYF.

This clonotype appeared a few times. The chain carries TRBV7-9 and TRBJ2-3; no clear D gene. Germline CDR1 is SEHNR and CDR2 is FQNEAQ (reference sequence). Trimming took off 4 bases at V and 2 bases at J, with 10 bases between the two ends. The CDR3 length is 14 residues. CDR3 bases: TGTGCCAGCAGCTCTGCCCGTCCCACAGATACGCAGTATTTT. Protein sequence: CASSSARPTDTQYF.

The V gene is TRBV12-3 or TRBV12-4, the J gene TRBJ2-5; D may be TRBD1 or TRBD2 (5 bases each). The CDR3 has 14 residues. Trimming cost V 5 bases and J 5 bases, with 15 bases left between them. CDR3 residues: CASSLGDLWETQYF. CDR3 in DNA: TGTGCCAGCAGTCTAGGGGACCTTTGGGAGACCCAGTACTTC.

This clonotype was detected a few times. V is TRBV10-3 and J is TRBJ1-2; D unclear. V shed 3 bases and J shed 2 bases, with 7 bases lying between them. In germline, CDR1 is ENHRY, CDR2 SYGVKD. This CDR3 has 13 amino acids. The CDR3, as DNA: TGTGCCATCAGTGAAGGTGGGAACTATGGCTACACCTTC. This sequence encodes CAISEGGNYGYTF.

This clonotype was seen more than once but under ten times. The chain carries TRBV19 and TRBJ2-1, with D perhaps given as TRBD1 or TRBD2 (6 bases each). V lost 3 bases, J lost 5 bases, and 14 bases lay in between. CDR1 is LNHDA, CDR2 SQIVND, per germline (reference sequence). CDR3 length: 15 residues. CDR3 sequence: CASSIWGAGDNEQFF. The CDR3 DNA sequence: TGTGCCAGTAGTATCTGGGGGGCCGGGGACAATGAGCAGTTCTTC.

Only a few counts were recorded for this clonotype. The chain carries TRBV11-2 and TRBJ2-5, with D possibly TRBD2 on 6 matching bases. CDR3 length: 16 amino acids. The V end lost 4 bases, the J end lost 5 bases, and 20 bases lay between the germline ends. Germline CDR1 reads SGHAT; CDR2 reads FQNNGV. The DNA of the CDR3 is TGTGCCAGCAGCTCCCCGACTATGGGGGGTTGGGAGACCCAGTACTTC. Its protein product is CASSSPTMGGWETQYF.

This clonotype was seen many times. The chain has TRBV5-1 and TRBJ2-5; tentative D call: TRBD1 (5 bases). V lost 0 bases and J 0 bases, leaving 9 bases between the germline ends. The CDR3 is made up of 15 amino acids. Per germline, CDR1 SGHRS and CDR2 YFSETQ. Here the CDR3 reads CASSLGQQNQETQYF. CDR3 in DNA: TGCGCCAGCAGCTTGGGACAGCAAAACCAAGAGACCCAGTACTTC.